This record covers a single TCR beta chain. Its antigen is still unknown. CDR1 and CDR2 (germline): SQVTM, ANQGSEA. V lost 6 bases and J 5 bases, leaving 10 bases between the germline ends. The CDR3 has 11 residues. This record comes from a study of immune evolution from preneoplasia to lung adenocarcinoma. H&E slides confirmed each diagnosis, reviewed by two pathologists independently. Findings and caveats of the study: Later-stage lesions seemingly showed higher T cell density and diversity than normal lung. Top clone share appeared to fall from AAH through AIS, MIA, adenocarcinoma.

Assay used: immunoSEQ multiplex PCR; TCRdb lists only in-frame clones, some missing. Found here are more than 6,500 clones, 80% of them singletons; the top ten hold roughly 7%. What was sequenced was FFPE adjacent normal lung tissue. This TCR was recovered from a person between 65 and 79 years old with lung adenocarcinoma. V gene TRBV29-1 combines with J gene TRBJ1-1; the D gene is possibly TRBD1 (5 bases). This CDR3 reads CSVGDSTEAFF. CDR3 coding DNA: TGCAGCGTGGGTGACAGTACTGAAGCTTTCTTT. Complete variable domain (other parts from reference TRBV29-1 and TRBJ1-1): SAVISQKPSRDICQRGTSLTIQCQVDSQVTMMFWYRQQPGQSLTLIATANQGSEATYESGFVIDKFPISRPNLTFSTLTVSNMSPEDSSIYLCSVGDSTEAFFGQGTRLTVV.